The rows below give T cell receptor beta chains drawn from one sample of a study of breast tumors, draining lymph nodes, adjacent tissues. MiXCR, run by TCRdb on the multiplex PCR reads, gives a single entry per CDR3 protein. Among over 250,000 distinct CDR3 sequences listed, 30% were seen once. The sequenced sample consisted of axillary lymph node tissue. The source is a female donor with breast cancer. Some clones in this sample may be carry-over from other donors' samples. Each CDR3 is given with its conserved first and last residue. The D gene is left open where the match is weak. Clone size is stated in some rows and not others, as once, few, many or a class when expanded.

v_call	d_call	j_call	clone_size	cdr3_aa	cdr3_nt
TRBV15	.	TRBJ1-4	.	CATSRSTGEDGEKLFF	TGTGCCACCAGCAGGTCGACCGGGGAGGATGGGGAAAAACTGTTTTTT
TRBV19	.	TRBJ2-7	many	CASSIVRTRPGGTPYEQYF	TGTGCCAGTAGTATAGTCAGGACCAGACCCGGCGGTACCCCCTACGAGCAGTACTTC
TRBV4-3	TRBD2	TRBJ2-1	many	CASSQARLADNEQFF	TGCGCCAGCAGCCAAGCTAGACTAGCGGACAATGAGCAGTTCTTC
TRBV19	.	TRBJ1-5	many	CASSPYMGTRRGSNQPQHF	TGTGCCAGTAGTCCCTACATGGGGACGAGGCGGGGTAGCAATCAGCCCCAGCATTTT
TRBV19	TRBD1	TRBJ2-3	.	CASSGTGLVDTQYF	TGTGCCAGTAGTGGGACAGGGTTGGTAGATACGCAGTATTTT
TRBV5-1	TRBD1	TRBJ1-6	many	CASSSDLQGWNSPLHF	TGCGCCAGCAGCTCCGACCTACAGGGGTGGAATTCACCCCTCCACTTT
TRBV7-2	TRBD1	TRBJ2-5	many	CASSDPDRGETQYF	TGTGCCAGCAGCGACCCCGACAGGGGAGAGACCCAGTACTTC
TRBV2	TRBD2	TRBJ2-5	.	CASSEGLAGAMETQYF	TGTGCCAGCAGTGAAGGACTAGCGGGAGCTATGGAGACCCAGTACTTC
TRBV2	.	TRBJ1-1	few	CASSESDRYEAFF	TGTGCCAGCAGTGAATCGGACCGATATGAAGCTTTCTTT
TRBV12-3/TRBV12-4	TRBD2	TRBJ2-5	.	CASSPSAGAETQYF	TGTGCCAGCAGCCCCTCAGCGGGAGCAGAGACCCAGTACTTC
TRBV7-9	TRBD2	TRBJ2-1	many	CASSLEAGGSYNEQFF	TGTGCCAGCAGCTTGGAAGCGGGAGGTAGCTACAATGAGCAGTTCTTC
TRBV28	.	TRBJ2-3	few	CASETVTDTQYF	TGTGCTTCGGAGACAGTTACAGATACGCAGTATTTT
TRBV29-1	TRBD2	TRBJ2-7	.	CSVGTSGAYEQYF	TGCAGCGTTGGGACTAGCGGCGCCTACGAGCAGTACTTC
TRBV24-1	.	TRBJ2-3	many	CATSDLRENTDTQYF	TGTGCCACCAGTGATCTGCGGGAAAACACAGATACGCAGTATTTT
TRBV20-1	.	TRBJ2-3	.	CSAREHSGHTDTQYF	TGCAGTGCTAGAGAACATAGCGGCCACACAGATACGCAGTATTTT
TRBV10-3	TRBD1	TRBJ1-2	.	CASRSPGTVRYGYTF	TGTGCCAGCAGAAGCCCCGGGACAGTCCGCTATGGCTACACCTTC
TRBV6-6	.	TRBJ2-7	many	CATRHYEQYF	TGTGCCACACGGCACTACGAGCAGTACTTC
TRBV5-8	.	TRBJ2-3	many	CASSTPTGISTDTQYF	TGTGCCAGCTCTACTCCTACAGGGATAAGCACAGATACGCAGTATTTT
TRBV24-1	TRBD2	TRBJ2-1	many	CATSDSPTSGRTWSVDEQFF	TGTGCCACCAGTGATTCGCCTACTAGCGGGAGGACTTGGTCGGTCGATGAGCAGTTCTTC
TRBV5-1	TRBD1	TRBJ2-7	many	CASRFRQGGPYEQYF	TGCGCCAGCAGGTTCCGACAGGGTGGGCCCTACGAGCAGTACTTC
TRBV4-3	TRBD1	TRBJ2-5	many	CASSQDLPGTGGETQYF	TGCGCCAGCAGCCAAGATCTTCCCGGGACAGGGGGCGAGACCCAGTACTTC
TRBV27	.	TRBJ2-6	many	CASSLTSGANVLTF	TGTGCCAGCAGTTTAACGTCTGGGGCCAACGTCCTGACTTTC
TRBV13	.	TRBJ2-7	many	CASSLNRGPPYEQYF	TGTGCCAGCAGCTTAAATCGGGGGCCACCCTACGAGCAGTACTTC
TRBV12-3/TRBV12-4	.	TRBJ1-2	many	CASSLASGGYTF	TGTGCCAGCAGTTTAGCGTCCGGTGGCTACACCTTC
TRBV7-2	TRBD1	TRBJ2-5	many	CASSLDRGRETQYF	TGTGCCAGCAGCTTAGACAGGGGGCGAGAGACCCAGTACTTC
TRBV10-1	.	TRBJ2-5	.	CASSEYQVGGETQCF	TGCGCCAGCAGTGAGTACCAGGTTGGAGGCGAGACCCAGTGCTTC
TRBV9	.	TRBJ2-2	many	CASSENRYGELFF	TGTGCCAGCAGCGAAAATCGGTACGGGGAGCTGTTTTTT
TRBV7-9	TRBD1	TRBJ1-2	.	CASSLGTGAPSPYTF	TGCGCCAGCAGCTTGGGGACAGGGGCCCCCTCTCCCTACACCTTC
TRBV3-1	.	TRBJ1-4	many	CASRGNRAGEKLFF	TGTGCCAGCAGAGGGAACAGGGCGGGTGAAAAACTGTTTTTT
TRBV29-1	.	TRBJ2-3	few	CSVEGLADEQYF	TGCAGCGTTGAAGGGCTAGCCGATGAGCAGTATTTT
TRBV29-1	TRBD1	TRBJ2-7	many	CSVLTPGQTLYEQYF	TGCAGCGTTTTAACCCCGGGACAGACGCTCTACGAGCAGTACTTC
TRBV10-3	.	TRBJ2-1	many	CAISNFPKINEQFF	TGTGCCATCAGTAACTTTCCGAAAATCAATGAGCAGTTCTTC
TRBV11-3	TRBD2	TRBJ2-2	many	CASSSRTSGNTGELFF	TGTGCCAGCAGCTCGAGGACTAGCGGGAACACCGGGGAGCTGTTTTTT
TRBV5-1	TRBD2	TRBJ2-3	many	CASSFSLAGVADTQYF	TGCGCCAGCAGCTTTTCTCTAGCGGGAGTGGCAGATACGCAGTATTTT
TRBV11-3	.	TRBJ2-2	many	CASSFANTGELFF	TGTGCCAGCAGCTTCGCGAACACCGGGGAGCTGTTTTTT
TRBV9	.	TRBJ2-2	.	CASSPPLTTGELFF	TGTGCCAGCAGCCCGCCACTAACGACCGGGGAGCTGTTTTTT
TRBV11-3	TRBD1	TRBJ2-3	many	CASSFEGARTDTQYF	TGTGCCAGCAGTTTCGAGGGGGCCCGCACAGATACGCAGTATTTT
TRBV4-2	.	TRBJ2-2	many	CASSEQRNTGELFF	TGTGCCAGCAGCGAGCAGAGGAACACCGGGGAGCTGTTTTTT
TRBV12-3/TRBV12-4	.	TRBJ2-1	many	CASSPGLKQFF	TGTGCCAGCAGCCCAGGACTCAAGCAGTTCTTC
TRBV12-3/TRBV12-4	TRBD2	TRBJ2-5	many	CASSPGGLGGETQYF	TGTGCCAGCAGCCCTGGGGGACTAGGGGGGGAGACCCAGTACTTC
TRBV15	.	TRBJ2-7	.	CATSRERFRLAPYEQHF	TGTGCCACCAGCAGAGAAAGGTTCAGGCTCGCTCCCTACGAGCAGCACTTC
TRBV12-3/TRBV12-4	TRBD1	TRBJ1-4	many	CASSPGQVGTNEKLFF	TGTGCCAGCAGTCCCGGACAGGTGGGGACTAATGAAAAACTGTTTTTT
TRBV11-2	TRBD1	TRBJ2-5	many	CASSLGDRDLETQYF	TGTGCCAGCAGCTTAGGGGACAGGGATTTAGAGACCCAGTACTTC
TRBV2	TRBD1	TRBJ1-4	.	CASTWETGGSNEKLFF	TGTGCCAGCACATGGGAAACAGGGGGGAGTAATGAAAAACTGTTTTTT
TRBV20-1	TRBD1	TRBJ1-3	many	CSARDFADRGQGNTIYF	TGCAGTGCTAGAGATTTTGCGGACAGGGGGCAAGGAAACACCATATATTTT